This T cell receptor beta chain derives from a study of cytotoxic CD8 clonotypes in ibrutinib-treated CLL (dated by TCRdb to the early 2020s). For the wider study: In this cohort, more than 14 patients were treatment-naive and fewer than 13 were relapsed/refractory, while around 17 had unmutated IGHV. Responses were partial in roughly 24 patients and complete in 2; after median approximately 69 months follow-up, around 15 stayed in remission and about 12 progressed. Response samples were taken after a median of approximately a year on treatment, ranging from about 6 to 36 months. On average, each sample had hundreds of thousands of productive templates and 100,000 or so productive rearrangements. Of the approximately 87 participants in the trial, about two dozen had longitudinal samples available. Cryopreserved peripheral blood mononuclear cells were collected before treatment, at response, and at either disease progression or sustained remission. Every sample from remission and from progressive disease was obtained while the patients were still on ibrutinib.

Summary of the overall study and its limitations: Clonality increased at ibrutinib response, stayed stable in sustained remission, and fell back toward baseline at progression. Lymph node repertoires were not examined, and the timing of sampling was not matched between patients in sustained remission and those whose disease progressed. Public clonotypes were rare and either shrank or stayed stable during treatment, and the rise in clonality at ibrutinib response reflected expansion of private clonotypes. Baseline clonality exceeded that of age-matched healthy donors and correlated strongly with circulating CD8+ T-cell counts.

The CDR3 spans 13 residues, from the cysteine through the phenylalanine. CDR3 DNA is the only sequence kept; it has 39 bases, read in frame from the first base. As encoded in the germline V gene, CDR1 is SGHTA while CDR2 is FQGNSA. V is reduced by 5 bases and J by 0 bases, leaving a spacing of 5 bases between them. This sample's time point label indicates: about twelve months on ibrutinib. For TCR beta library preparation, roughly 2 micrograms of genomic DNA were isolated from cryopreserved PBMCs. Longitudinal blood samples from CLL patients receiving ibrutinib monotherapy were subjected to high-throughput TCR beta sequencing. Patients were enrolled in a phase 2 open-label single-center ibrutinib monotherapy trial. As concerns this clone: Its antigen remains undetermined. Base quality data are lacking; no much larger clone is found one base away.

A MiSeq instrument was used for deep resolution sequencing, which targeted depths ranging from 1 in 1 million up to 1 in 200,000 T cells, with coverage averaging 10x for each clonotype. TCR beta libraries were generated with the immunoSEQ hsTCRB Kit. The original pipeline was this. ImmunoSEQ Data Assistant and ImmunoSEQ Analyzer were used for data analysis, and V, D and J genes were assigned according to IMGT definitions. Clonality, with values ranging from 0 to 1, was calculated as one minus the normalized Shannon entropy of productive rearrangement frequencies. Public clonotype analysis was restricted to overrepresented clonotypes comprising at least 0.05% of each patient's repertoire. Repertoires from about a dozen age-matched healthy donors in immuneACCESS were used as clonality controls. TCRdb retrieved this table from immuneACCESS and kept in-frame rearrangements only. Not all clones are present; in checked studies, unresolved V genes account for under half, and no reason is known for the remainder. V and J calls and clone size follow that table, whereas D and trimming were derived from the DNA. The sample table shows over 150,000 clones, and approximately 80% are seen once. Roughly 1.9% of the sample comes from the top ten.

The material sequenced was PBMCs, taken after 12 months of ibrutinib treatment. The V gene is TRBV7-2 and the J gene is TRBJ1-5, with no confidently assigned D gene. This clonotype was sampled from a human donor with chronic lymphocytic leukemia. The DNA sequence is given as TGTGCCAGCAGCGAATATAGCAATCAGCCCCAGCATTTT. Its translation reads: CASSEYSNQPQHF.